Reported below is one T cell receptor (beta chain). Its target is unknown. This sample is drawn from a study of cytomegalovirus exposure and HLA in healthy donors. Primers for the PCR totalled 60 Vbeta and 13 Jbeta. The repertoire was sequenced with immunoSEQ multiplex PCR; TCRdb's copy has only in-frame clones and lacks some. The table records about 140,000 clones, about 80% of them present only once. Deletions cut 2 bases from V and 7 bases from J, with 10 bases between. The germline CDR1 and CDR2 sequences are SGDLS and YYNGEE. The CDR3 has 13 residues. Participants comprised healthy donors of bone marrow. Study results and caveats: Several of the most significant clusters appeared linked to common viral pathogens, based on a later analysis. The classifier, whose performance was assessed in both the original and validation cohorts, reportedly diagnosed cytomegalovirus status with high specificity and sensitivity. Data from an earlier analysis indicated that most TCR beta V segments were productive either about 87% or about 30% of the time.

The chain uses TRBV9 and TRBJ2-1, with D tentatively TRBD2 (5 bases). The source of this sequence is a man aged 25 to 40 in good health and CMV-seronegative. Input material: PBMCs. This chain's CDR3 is CASSVSGENEQFF. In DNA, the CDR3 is TGTGCCAGCAGCGTTTCCGGGGAGAATGAGCAGTTCTTC.